This T cell receptor (beta chain) was recorded in a study of cytomegalovirus exposure and HLA in healthy donors. Study findings and constraints: A later examination showed that TCR association rates differed by HLA locus, with DRB1 most and HLA-C fewest. TCR beta V segments were, for the most part, productive about 87% or about 30% of the time in an earlier analysis.

60 Vbeta and 13 Jbeta primers were used in PCR. The table came from immunoSEQ multiplex PCR; TCRdb's copy has only in-frame clones and leaves some out. This table holds around 75,000 clones. The CDR3 is 14 residues long. Germline assignment: CDR1 SNHLY and CDR2 FYNNEI. V lost 8 bases and J lost 1, with 14 bases in between. To note about this clone: What it binds is unknown.

The sequence was obtained from a man in his fifties in good health and CMV-seropositive. The sample taken for sequencing was PBMCs. The rearrangement links TRBV2 to TRBJ2-5, with D perhaps matching TRBD2 (6 bases). The CDR3 DNA reads as TGTGCCAGCCGGCGGGGAGGACGCCAAGAGACCCAGTACTTC. Amino acids: CASRRGGRQETQYF.